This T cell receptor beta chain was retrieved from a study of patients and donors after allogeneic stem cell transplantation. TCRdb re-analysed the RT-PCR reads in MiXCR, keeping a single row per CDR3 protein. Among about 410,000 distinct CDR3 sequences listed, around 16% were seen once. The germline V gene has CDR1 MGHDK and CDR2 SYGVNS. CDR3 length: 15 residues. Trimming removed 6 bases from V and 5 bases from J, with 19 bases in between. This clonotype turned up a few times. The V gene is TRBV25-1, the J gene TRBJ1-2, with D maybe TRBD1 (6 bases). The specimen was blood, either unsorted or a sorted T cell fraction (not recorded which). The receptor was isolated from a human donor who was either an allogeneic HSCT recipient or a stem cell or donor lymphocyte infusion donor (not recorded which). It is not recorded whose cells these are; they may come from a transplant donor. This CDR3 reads CASSWWGPNLYGYTF. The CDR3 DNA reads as TGTGCCAGCAGCTGGTGGGGGCCCAATCTTTATGGCTACACCTTC.